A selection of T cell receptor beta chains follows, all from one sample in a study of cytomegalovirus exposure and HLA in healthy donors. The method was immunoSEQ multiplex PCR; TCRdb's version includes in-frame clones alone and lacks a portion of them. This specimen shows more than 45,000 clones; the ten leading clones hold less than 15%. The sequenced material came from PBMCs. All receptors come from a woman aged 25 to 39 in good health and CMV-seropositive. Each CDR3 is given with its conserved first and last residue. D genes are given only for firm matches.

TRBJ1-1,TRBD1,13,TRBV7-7,TGTGCTAGCAGCGCACAGGGGTACACTGAAGCTTTCTTT,CASSAQGYTEAFF
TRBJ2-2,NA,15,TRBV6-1,TGTGCCAGCACCAACAGGATTGCGAACACCGGGGAGCTGTTTTTT,CASTNRIANTGELFF
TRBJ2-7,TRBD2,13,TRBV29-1,TGCAGCGTGTTGATCCGGGAGGGGTACGAGCAGTACTTC,CSVLIREGYEQYF
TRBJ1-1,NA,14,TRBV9,TGTGCCAGCAGCGTAGCTTGGGGGGGCACTGAAGCTTTCTTT,CASSVAWGGTEAFF
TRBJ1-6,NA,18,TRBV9,TGTGCCAGCAGCGTAGGTCCCGGGAATTCTCTTTCGGATTCACCCCTCCACTTT,CASSVGPGNSLSDSPLHF
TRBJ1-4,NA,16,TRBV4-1,TGCGCCAGCCGCCCTCTTGAGGGGGGGCAGGGCGAAAAACTGTTTTTT,CASRPLEGGQGEKLFF
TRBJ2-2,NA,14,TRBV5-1,TGCGCCAGCAGCTTGGTGGTAGCCCCCGGGGAGCTGTTTTTT,CASSLVVAPGELFF
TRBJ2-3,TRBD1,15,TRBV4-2,TGTGCCAGCAGCCAGGGACAGTTTAGCACAGATACGCAGTATTTT,CASSQGQFSTDTQYF
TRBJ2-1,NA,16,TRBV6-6,TGTGCCAGCAGTTACTCGAGACAGGTTTCCTACAATGAGCAGTTCTTC,CASSYSRQVSYNEQFF
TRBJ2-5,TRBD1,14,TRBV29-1,TGCAGCGTTGACCGACAGGGGGCTACATGGGCCCAGTACTTC,CSVDRQGATWAQYF
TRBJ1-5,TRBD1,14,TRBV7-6,TGTGCCAGCAGCTTAGGAGGGGGCTATCAGCCCCAGCATTTT,CASSLGGGYQPQHF
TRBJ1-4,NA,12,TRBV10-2,TGCGCCAGCAGTGTTGGGGCAGAAAAACTGTTTTTT,CASSVGAEKLFF
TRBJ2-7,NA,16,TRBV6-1,TGTGCCAGCAGTGAAGCAGCTCCCTCGAGCGCCTACGAGCAGTACTTC,CASSEAAPSSAYEQYF
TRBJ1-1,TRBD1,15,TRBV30,TGTGCCTGGAGCCTAGTAGGGACAGGGCGCACTGAAGCTTTCTTT,CAWSLVGTGRTEAFF
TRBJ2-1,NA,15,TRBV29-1,TGCAGCGTTCCCAAAAGCGGGACAAGCTACAATGAGCAGTTCTTC,CSVPKSGTSYNEQFF
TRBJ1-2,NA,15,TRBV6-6,TGTGCCAGCAGTTACGAACGAGGGAATGGACGCGGCTACACCTTC,CASSYERGNGRGYTF
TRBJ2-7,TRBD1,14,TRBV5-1,TGCGCCAGCACGGGGGACAGGGGGACCTACGAGCAGTACTTC,CASTGDRGTYEQYF
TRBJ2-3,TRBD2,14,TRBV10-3,TGTGCCATCAGTGACCGGGGGGGCACAGATACGCAGTATTTT,CAISDRGGTDTQYF
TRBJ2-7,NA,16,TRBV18,TGTGCCAGCTCACCTTTCGGACGGGGTAGCTCCTACGAGCAGTACTTC,CASSPFGRGSSYEQYF
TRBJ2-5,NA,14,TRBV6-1,TGTGCCAGCAGTGAAGACCTGGAGGGAGAGAACCAGTACTTC,CASSEDLEGENQYF
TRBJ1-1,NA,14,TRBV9,TGTGCCAGCAGCTCGGGTGGGGCGAACACTGAAGCTTTCTTT,CASSSGGANTEAFF
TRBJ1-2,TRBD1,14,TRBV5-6,TGTGCCAGCAGCAGCCTGGACAGGGAAGTTGGCTACACCTTC,CASSSLDREVGYTF
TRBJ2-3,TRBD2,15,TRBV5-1,TGCGCCAGCAGCTTGGAGCTTAGCGGGGGGGGTACGCAGTATTTT,CASSLELSGGGTQYF
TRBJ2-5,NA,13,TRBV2,TGTGCCAGCAGTGAACTAGCGCTACGGACCCAGTACTTC,CASSELALRTQYF
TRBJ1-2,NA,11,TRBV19,TGTGCCAGTACTAGGGGCGGTGGCTACACCTTC,CASTRGGGYTF
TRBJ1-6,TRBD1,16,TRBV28,TGTGCCAGCAGGGAGCTTAGCGACAGGGATTCCCCAACCCTCCACTTT,CASRELSDRDSPTLHF
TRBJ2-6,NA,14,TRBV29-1,TGCAGCGCTCAGACGGGCTCTGGGGCCAACGTCCTGACTTTC,CSAQTGSGANVLTF
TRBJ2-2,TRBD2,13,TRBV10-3,TGTGCCATGCATAGCGGGAGTGGCGGGGAGCTGTTTTTT,CAMHSGSGGELFF
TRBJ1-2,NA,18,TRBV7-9,TGTGCCAGCAGCTTAGCTACCGCAGGGGATTGGCCTAACTATGGCTACACCTTC,CASSLATAGDWPNYGYTF
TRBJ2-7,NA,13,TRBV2,TGTGCCAGCAGTGAAGAGGAGGCAGATGAGCAGTACTTC,CASSEEEADEQYF
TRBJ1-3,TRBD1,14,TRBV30,TGTGCCTGGAGCACAGGGGTGGAAGGAAACACCATATATTTT,CAWSTGVEGNTIYF
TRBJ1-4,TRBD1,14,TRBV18,TGTGCCAGCTCCCCGACAGGGGAAAATGAAAAACTGTTTTTT,CASSPTGENEKLFF
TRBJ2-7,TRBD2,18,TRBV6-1,TGTGCCAGCAGTGAATATGCGCGTTCTAGCGGGGGTCTTTACGAGCAGTACTTC,CASSEYARSSGGLYEQYF
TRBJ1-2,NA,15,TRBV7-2,TGTGCCAGCAGCTTGACGGGGGGACCTTTACAGGGCTACACCTTC,CASSLTGGPLQGYTF
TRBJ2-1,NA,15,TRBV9,TGTGCCAGCAGCGTAGAAACGGTCGGGTACAATGAGCAGTTCTTC,CASSVETVGYNEQFF
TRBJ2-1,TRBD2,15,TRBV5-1,TGCGCCAGCAGGGGAGGACTAGCGGGGGTGAATGAGCAGTTCTTC,CASRGGLAGVNEQFF
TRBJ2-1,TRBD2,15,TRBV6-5,TGTGCCAGCAGCCCCGGACTAGTAACCGACAATGAGCAGTTCTTC,CASSPGLVTDNEQFF
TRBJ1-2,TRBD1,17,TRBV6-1,TGTGCCAGCAGTGACACACTCTTGACAGGGTTAGACTATGGCTACACCTTC,CASSDTLLTGLDYGYTF
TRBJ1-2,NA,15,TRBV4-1,TGCGCCAGCAGCCGGGGGGTGGTTGCTAACTATGGCTACACCTTC,CASSRGVVANYGYTF
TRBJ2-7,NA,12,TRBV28,TGTGCCAGCAGTAGAAGGGGCGCCGAGCAGTACTTC,CASSRRGAEQYF
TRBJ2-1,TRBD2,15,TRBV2,TGTGCCAGCAGTGAAGAGGGACTAGCGGGGAGCAGGGTGTTCTTC,CASSEEGLAGSRVFF